Below are 16 T cell receptor beta chains sequenced from a single sample in a study of T cell changes during pregnancy in multiple sclerosis. Libraries were prepared by immunoSEQ multiplex PCR; TCRdb keeps only in-frame clonotypes and omits some of them. Of around 68,000 clones detected, just over 90% appear once; the ten largest clones hold about 0.42%. The sample here was CD4+ T cells from peripheral blood mononuclear cells, taken before pregnancy. All receptors derive from a female donor with multiple sclerosis, enrolled in a pregnancy study.

The chain employs TRBV19 and TRBJ1-2, with 10 bases matching TRBD1. The V and J ends lost 4 bases and 2 bases, in that order; junction bases with no gene match: 10. From germline, CDR1 is LNHDA and CDR2 SQIVND (reference sequence). The CDR3 consists of 17 residues. In nucleotides, the CDR3 is TGTGCCAGTAGTACGTCCGGGACAGGGGCCAAGAACTATGGCTACACCTTC. It yields the protein CASSTSGTGAKNYGYTF.

V is TRBV27 and J is TRBJ1-2; the match to TRBD1 covers 7 bases. V trimming: 4 bases; J trimming: 3 bases; junction bases outside the gene matches: 17. The CDR3 contains 18 residues. From germline, CDR1 is MNHEY and CDR2 SMNVEV (reference sequence). CDR3 DNA: TGTGCCAGCAGTTACTACGGAGCAGGGGGGATGACGTACTATGGCTACACCTTC. Translated: CASSYYGAGGMTYYGYTF.

The CDR3 reads CASSLPRTGGSYEQYF. The CDR3 DNA is TGTGCCAGCAGTTTACCGAGGACAGGGGGCTCCTACGAGCAGTACTTC. The rearrangement joins TRBV28 to TRBJ2-7, with 10 bases identical to TRBD1. V shed 2 bases and J 0 bases; nucleotides not matched to a gene: 4. Germline V gene lookup returns CDR1 MDHEN and CDR2 SYDVKM. CDR3 size: 16 residues.

The chain is built from TRBV7-9 and TRBJ2-5; the match to TRBD1 covers 10 bases. The ends lost 5 bases at V and 5 bases at J; junction bases unmatched: 8. The CDR3 consists of 15 residues. Germline V lookup: CDR1 SEHNR, CDR2 FQNEAQ (reference sequence). The CDR3 DNA follows: TGTGCCAGCAGCCAGACAGGGGGCCGTTGGGAGACCCAGTACTTC. Encoded protein: CASSQTGGRWETQYF.

The rearrangement uses TRBV11-2 and TRBJ2-3; D is unclear. Germline V CDR1 and CDR2: SGHAT, FQNNGV. Trimming removed 0 bases from V and 7 bases from J, with 8 bases in between. The CDR3 is 13 amino acids. The CDR3 is CASSLDIGNTQYF. The CDR3 nucleotides read TGTGCCAGCAGCTTAGATATTGGCAATACGCAGTATTTT.

The rearrangement links TRBV5-1 to TRBJ2-4, with TRBD1 matching 7 bases. CDR3 length: 15 amino acids. J was trimmed by 7 bases and V by 0 bases; bases with no gene match: 7. Germline CDR1 is SGHRS and CDR2 is YFSETQ. CDR3 bases: TGCGCCAGCAGCTTGGTTGGTACAGGGGTGAACATTCAGTACTTC. Translation gives CASSLVGTGVNIQYF.

The CDR3 region is CASSKGALAANYGYTF. The CDR3 coding sequence is TGTGCCAGCAGCAAAGGGGCCCTCGCAGCTAACTATGGCTACACCTTC. The chain carries TRBV9 and TRBJ1-2; the D gene is possibly TRBD1 (5 bases). CDR3 length equals 16 residues. V gave up 4 bases and J gave up 0 bases, with 16 bases separating them. Germline lookup yields CDR1 SGDLS and CDR2 YYNGEE.

The CDR3 DNA follows: TGTGCCAGTAGCCACCCGGGGGGGGGCAATGAAAAACTGTTTTTT. Amino acids: CASSHPGGGNEKLFF. The J gene is TRBJ1-4, the V gene TRBV19, with D perhaps TRBD1 (6 bases). The germline V gene encodes CDR1 LNHDA and CDR2 SQIVND (reference sequence). Trimming shortened V by 6 bases and J by 5 bases, and 16 bases separated the two germline ends. The CDR3 covers 15 residues.

The chain uses TRBV18 and TRBJ1-3; D not resolved. Trimming removed 0 bases from V and 5 bases from J, with 11 bases in between. The CDR3 covers 15 residues. The germline gives CDR1 KGHSH, CDR2 LQKENI. The DNA for the CDR3 is TGTGCCAGCTCACCACCCGGGGAGGGAAGAAACACCATATATTTT. Translating gives CASSPPGEGRNTIYF.

V is TRBV19 and J is TRBJ2-4; maybe TRBD2 (5 bases). The CDR3 length is 14 residues. The V gene's germline CDR1 is LNHDA and CDR2 SQIVND (reference sequence). V dropped 4 bases and J dropped 6 bases, with 13 bases sitting between them. The CDR3 DNA sequence: TGTGCCAGTAGTACTAGCAAGGGCGGAAACATTCAGTACTTC. Protein product: CASSTSKGGNIQYF.

This clone has ten or more counts. The rearrangement joins TRBV25-1 to TRBJ2-4; a weak D match, TRBD1 (6 bases). The CDR3 consists of 15 residues. Germline CDR1 MGHDK, CDR2 SYGVNS. Trimming left V 6 bases short and J 10 bases short, with 22 bases between. Here the CDR3 DNA reads TGTGCCAGCAGGGACAGTGCCTCCCCATCGAGGATTCAGTACTTC. This translates into CASRDSASPSRIQYF.

The chain recombines TRBV7-2 with TRBJ2-2; D possibly corresponds to TRBD1 (6 bases). Per the germline V gene, CDR1 is SGHTA and CDR2 is FQGNSA. There are 16 residues in the CDR3. The germline V and J ends were trimmed by 3 bases and 5 bases, with 16 bases remaining between them. The CDR3 sequence: CASSFDRPSGTGELFF. The DNA of the CDR3 is TGTGCCAGCAGCTTTGACAGGCCCTCGGGGACCGGGGAGCTGTTTTTT.

The chain has TRBV29-1 and TRBJ1-1, with TRBD1 identical over 7 bases. V shed 7 bases and J 5 bases; nucleotides not matched to a gene: 10. Germline V gives CDR1 SQVTM, CDR2 ANQGSEA. This CDR3 has 13 amino acids. The CDR3 sequence is CSGRQGGGTEAFF. As DNA, the CDR3 is TGCAGCGGCCGACAGGGCGGGGGGACTGAAGCTTTCTTT.

The J gene is TRBJ1-1, the V gene TRBV29-1; D is possibly TRBD1 (5 bases). Germline CDR1 SQVTM, CDR2 ANQGSEA. CDR3 length: 13 residues. V was clipped by 6 bases and J by 1 base, with 12 bases between them. CDR3 in amino acids: CSVRDSANTEAFF. The CDR3 DNA is TGCAGCGTCCGGGACTCCGCGAACACTGAAGCTTTCTTT.

V gene TRBV29-1 combines with J gene TRBJ2-3; 7 bases align to TRBD1. The CDR3 is made up of 14 amino acids. CDR1 is SQVTM, CDR2 ANQGSEA, per germline. V gave up 7 bases and J gave up 6 bases; unmatched junction bases: 13. For the CDR3, the DNA is TGCAGCGGCAATGACAGGGTGGGATCGGATACGCAGTATTTT. This gives the protein CSGNDRVGSDTQYF.

A few counts support this clone. The CDR3 DNA sequence: TGTGCCAGCAGCTTGGGGGGGCTTACCTACGAGCAGTACTTC. Protein: CASSLGGLTYEQYF. J is TRBJ2-7 and V is TRBV5-4; weak D call: TRBD1 (6 bases). With 0 bases removed from V and 2 bases from J, the gap between germline ends came to 9 bases. CDR1 and CDR2 (germline): SGHNT, YYREEE (reference sequence). This CDR3 is built from 14 residues.